The 30 T cell receptor beta chains in this list originate from one sample, sequenced in a study of blood T cell repertoires in COVID-19. Here immunoSEQ multiplex PCR was the method, and the copy in TCRdb shows in-frame clones only, minus some. The repertoire holds roughly 100,000 clones, with approximately 90% as singletons. The sample was peripheral blood. Receptors were obtained from a man between 50 and 59 years old with acute or convalescent COVID-19.

The chain joins TRBV27 to TRBJ2-3; D call uncertain. This CDR3 spans 15 amino acids. V lost 1 base, J lost 2 bases, and 10 bases lay in between. Germline V CDR1 and CDR2: MNHEY, SMNVEV (reference sequence). The CDR3 protein is CASSLLASPTDTQYF. In nucleotides, the CDR3 is TGTGCCAGCAGTTTATTGGCCTCTCCCACAGATACGCAGTATTTT.

The chain has TRBV7-8 and TRBJ2-3; 11 bases match TRBD2. Losses at the gene ends were 1 base for V and 5 bases for J; bases not matched to a gene: 14. Germline V gene sequence: CDR1 SGHVS, CDR2 FQNEAQ. This CDR3 comprises 19 residues. The CDR3 protein is CASSLGRGLAGGGKDTQYF. In DNA, the CDR3 is TGTGCCAGCAGCTTAGGTCGGGGGCTAGCGGGAGGAGGAAAAGATACGCAGTATTTT.

This clone was counted a single time. This chain uses TRBV7-2 with TRBJ2-1; 9 bases map to TRBD2. Germline assignment: CDR1 SGHTA and CDR2 FQGNSA. V was clipped by 1 base and J by 6 bases; unmatched bases: 10. The CDR3 runs 17 residues. CDR3 nucleotide sequence: TGTGCCAGCAGCTTAGGTCTGGCGGGAGGGGTGATCAATGAGCAGTTCTTC. Its protein is CASSLGLAGGVINEQFF.

This chain connects TRBV2 to TRBJ1-1; weak D call: TRBD1 (5 bases). V lost 5 bases and J lost 2, with 12 bases in between. The CDR3 sequence is 14 residues long. The germline V gene encodes CDR1 SNHLY and CDR2 FYNNEI. CDR3 amino acids: CASSMTESNTEAFF. Here the CDR3 DNA reads TGTGCCAGCAGTATGACAGAGTCTAACACTGAAGCTTTCTTT.

This rearrangement joins TRBV12-3 or TRBV12-4 to TRBJ2-3; D perhaps matches TRBD1 (5 bases). With 3 bases removed from V and 4 bases from J, the gap between germline ends came to 8 bases. CDR3 size: 13 residues. In nucleotides, the CDR3 is TGTGCCAGCAGTTTTGACAGTTCAGATACGCAGTATTTT. It yields the protein CASSFDSSDTQYF.

CDR3: CASSISPGSSYNEQFF. The CDR3 DNA sequence: TGTGCCAGCAGTATAAGCCCGGGGAGCTCCTACAATGAGCAGTTCTTC. V usage is TRBV27 and J usage is TRBJ2-1; TRBD2 is a possible D gene (5 bases). The germline V gene encodes CDR1 MNHEY and CDR2 SMNVEV (reference sequence). The germline V and J ends were trimmed by 5 bases and 0 bases, with 14 bases remaining between them. CDR3 length: 16 amino acids.

This chain uses TRBV10-3 with TRBJ1-4; D is possibly TRBD1 (6 bases). The V gene's germline CDR1 is ENHRY and CDR2 SYGVKD. Trimming removed 4 bases at V and 3 bases at J, with 6 bases between. The length of the CDR3 is 13 residues. CDR3 in DNA: TGTGCCATCAGTGCAGGGGCTAATGAAAAACTGTTTTTT. This gives the protein CAISAGANEKLFF.

The chain joins TRBV6-5 to TRBJ2-7, with D possibly TRBD2 on 6 matching bases. There are 13 residues in the CDR3. CDR1 is MNHEY and CDR2 is SVGAGI in the germline V gene. Trimming took 5 bases from V and 5 from J, leaving 13 bases between them. In DNA form, the CDR3 reads TGTGCCAGCAGTCGGACTAATAAACACGAGCAGTACTTC. It codes for CASSRTNKHEQYF.

The CDR3 loop reads CASSRTGVGETQYF. The DNA for the CDR3 is TGCGCCAGCAGCCGGACAGGGGTAGGCGAGACCCAGTACTTC. V usage is TRBV5-1 and J usage is TRBJ2-5, with 9 bases fitting TRBD1. CDR1 is SGHRS, CDR2 YFSETQ, per germline. The J segment lost 5 bases and the V segment lost 4 bases, leaving 6 bases of the junction unmatched. This CDR3 comprises 14 residues.

J is TRBJ2-7 and V is TRBV12-5; 9 positions match TRBD1. Germline V gene data show CDR1 as LGHNT and CDR2 as FRNRAP. The CDR3 has 15 residues. V trimming: 5 bases; J trimming: 2 bases; junction bases outside the gene matches: 7. The CDR3 nucleotides read TGTGCTAGTGGTCCCCTACAGGGGGCCACCTACGAGCAGTACTTC. Encoded protein: CASGPLQGATYEQYF.

The genes are TRBV13 and TRBJ2-4; 9 bases match TRBD2. CDR1 PRHDT and CDR2 FYEKMQ come from the germline V gene (reference sequence). This CDR3 is 16 amino acids long. The ends lost 2 bases at V and 6 bases at J; junction bases unmatched: 8. CDR3 bases: TGTGCCAGCAGCTTAAGGGCTAGCGGGATTACAAACATTCAGTACTTC. It translates to CASSLRASGITNIQYF.

The chain is built from TRBV18 and TRBJ1-2, with a possible D match to TRBD1 (5 bases). CDR3 length: 11 amino acids. Per the germline V gene, CDR1 is KGHSH and CDR2 is LQKENI. V lost 6 bases to trimming and J lost 6 bases, with 8 bases between them. The CDR3 DNA follows: TGTGCCAGCTCGCTAGGGGATGGCTACACCTTC. Protein sequence: CASSLGDGYTF.

The V call is TRBV28, the J call TRBJ2-3, with D possibly matching TRBD2 (6 bases). Trimming pared 7 bases from V and 4 bases from J, leaving 18 bases between. This CDR3 has 15 residues. The germline gives CDR1 MDHEN, CDR2 SYDVKM. This CDR3 is CASTTVEGWSDTQYF. The CDR3 DNA follows: TGTGCCAGCACTACCGTGGAGGGCTGGTCAGATACGCAGTATTTT.

This chain links TRBV18 with TRBJ1-1; D is perhaps TRBD1 (5 bases). V gave up 5 bases and J gave up 3 bases, with 7 bases separating them. Germline V gene sequence: CDR1 KGHSH, CDR2 LQKENI. The CDR3 is 12 residues long. CDR3 in amino acids: CASSVRDTEAFF. In DNA form, the CDR3 reads TGTGCCAGCTCAGTCAGGGACACTGAAGCTTTCTTT.

This CDR3 is CASSPPGDNEQFF. The DNA of the CDR3 is TGTGCCAGCTCACCACCCGGGGACAATGAGCAGTTCTTC. The chain has TRBV18 and TRBJ2-1; possible D gene TRBD2, 5 bases. The CDR3 length is 13 residues. V was trimmed by 0 bases and J by 5 bases, leaving 5 bases between them. Germline V CDR1 and CDR2: KGHSH, LQKENI.

The chain recombines TRBV30 with TRBJ1-2; D is ambiguous. V dropped 4 bases and J dropped 4 bases, with 7 bases sitting between them. The germline V gene encodes CDR1 GTSNPN and CDR2 SVGIG (reference sequence). This CDR3 is 11 amino acids long. CDR3 sequence reads: CAWINFYGYTF. For the CDR3, the DNA is TGTGCCTGGATCAACTTCTATGGCTACACCTTC.

This clone was observed a single time. This chain links TRBV11-2 with TRBJ2-7; 8 bases map to TRBD1. The CDR3 covers 17 residues. Germline V CDR1 and CDR2: SGHAT, FQNNGV. Unmatched junction bases numbered 15, after V lost 6 bases and J lost 2 bases. The CDR3 is CASSIRVAGGSPYEQYF. DNA for the CDR3: TGTGCCAGCAGTATTCGAGTGGCAGGGGGCTCCCCCTACGAGCAGTACTTC.

The rearrangement links TRBV2 to TRBJ2-7; no firm D call. Germline-derived CDR1 and CDR2 are SNHLY and FYNNEI. Between the trimmed V and J ends, which lost 8 bases and 4 bases, there was a span of 6 bases. This CDR3 is 10 amino acids long. CDR3 bases: TGTGCCAGCGGCCCTTACGAGCAGTACTTC. Amino acid sequence: CASGPYEQYF.

V and J are TRBV29-1 and TRBJ2-7; 8 positions match TRBD1. J was trimmed by 5 bases and V by 1 base; bases with no gene match: 4. Germline CDR1 SQVTM, CDR2 ANQGSEA. The CDR3 extends over 13 amino acids. CDR3 sequence: CSVEGTGLDEQYF. The CDR3 nucleotides are TGCAGCGTTGAAGGGACAGGGCTCGACGAGCAGTACTTC.

The chain couples TRBV6-5 to TRBJ2-7; D is perhaps TRBD2 (6 bases). The CDR3 consists of 15 residues. V was clipped by 10 bases and J by 0 bases, with 19 bases between them. Per germline, CDR1 MNHEY and CDR2 SVGAGI. The CDR3: CATRGAGRNSYEQYF. CDR3 DNA sequence: TGTGCCACCCGGGGTGCGGGAAGAAACTCCTACGAGCAGTACTTC.

The chain has TRBV19 and TRBJ2-1; 9 nucleotides line up with TRBD1. The V and J ends lost 10 bases and 5 bases, in that order; junction bases with no gene match: 6. Germline V gene lookup returns CDR1 LNHDA and CDR2 SQIVND (reference sequence). There are 13 residues in the CDR3. CDR3 sequence (DNA): TGTGCCACCCGGGACAGGGTCAACAATGAGCAGTTCTTC. The encoded protein is CATRDRVNNEQFF.

The chain joins TRBV4-1 to TRBJ1-1; a possible D gene is TRBD1 (5 bases). The germline CDR1 and CDR2 sequences are MGHRA and YSYEKL. The CDR3 is made up of 19 amino acids. V was trimmed by 7 bases and J by 6 bases, leaving 33 bases between them. The CDR3 loop is CASTLLGGHGAGPRSEAFF. The CDR3 nucleotides are TGCGCCAGCACCCTCCTTGGCGGTCATGGGGCAGGGCCCAGGTCTGAAGCTTTCTTT.

V and J are TRBV30 and TRBJ1-5; D is possibly TRBD1 (6 bases). The CDR3 runs 14 residues. CDR1 is GTSNPN, CDR2 SVGIG, per germline (reference sequence). The germline V and J ends were trimmed by 3 bases and 6 bases, with 15 bases remaining between them. CDR3: CAWSTGRDGQPQHF. CDR3 in DNA: TGTGCCTGGAGCACAGGGAGGGACGGTCAGCCCCAGCATTTT.

V gene TRBV19 combines with J gene TRBJ1-5; 9 nucleotides align to TRBD1. Germline-derived CDR1 and CDR2 are LNHDA and SQIVND (reference sequence). The CDR3 spans 15 residues. V was clipped by 6 bases and J by 2 bases; unmatched bases: 5. CDR3 nucleotide sequence: TGTGCCAGTAGCGGGACAGGGTTTCGCAATCAGCCCCAGCATTTT. The encoded protein is CASSGTGFRNQPQHF.

J is TRBJ1-5 and V is TRBV30, with a possible D match to TRBD1 (5 bases). The V end was cut by 2 bases, the J end by 13 bases, with 15 bases between. Germline values: CDR1 GTSNPN, CDR2 SVGIG (reference sequence). This CDR3 comprises 12 residues. The CDR3 loop reads CAWSKSGAAQHF. Written as DNA, the CDR3 is TGTGCCTGGAGTAAATCTGGGGCAGCTCAGCATTTT.

The J gene is TRBJ2-7, the V gene TRBV11-3; perhaps TRBD2 as D (6 bases). Per the germline V gene, CDR1 is SGHNT and CDR2 is YENEEA. This CDR3 comprises 13 residues. V gave up 8 bases and J gave up 5 bases, with 16 bases separating them. CDR3 coding DNA: TGTGCCAGCTGCCCCGGGAGTGGGAACGAGCAGTACTTC. Protein product: CASCPGSGNEQYF.

V usage is TRBV3-1 (or the pseudogene TRBV3-2) and J usage is TRBJ1-4; TRBD1 aligns across 7 bases. The germline CDR1 and CDR2 sequences are LGHDT and YNNKEL (reference sequence). The V segment lost 6 bases and the J segment 4 bases; nucleotides outside the gene matches: 5. This CDR3 contains 14 residues. CDR3: CASSRGQVNEKLFF. In DNA, the CDR3 is TGTGCCAGCAGTCGCGGACAGGTTAATGAAAAACTGTTTTTT.

The chain couples TRBV20-1 to TRBJ2-1, with 9 bases identical to TRBD1. Germline V gene data show CDR1 as DFQATT and CDR2 as SNEGSKA (reference sequence). The CDR3 runs 18 residues. V trimming: 3 bases; J trimming: 6 bases; junction bases outside the gene matches: 18. The CDR3 here is CSASPPVVWDRVSNEQFF. DNA for the CDR3: TGCAGTGCTAGTCCACCAGTCGTTTGGGACAGGGTGAGCAATGAGCAGTTCTTC.

V gene TRBV30 combines with J gene TRBJ2-5; tentatively, D is TRBD2 (6 bases). CDR1 and CDR2 from the germline V gene are GTSNPN and SVGIG (reference sequence). Trimming removed 4 bases from V and 1 base from J, with 13 bases in between. This CDR3 is 14 amino acids long. The CDR3 region is CAWTRGGPQETQYF. The CDR3 nucleotides read TGTGCCTGGACCAGAGGAGGGCCCCAAGAGACCCAGTACTTC.

This clone was counted a few times. This chain uses TRBV2 with TRBJ1-2; TRBD1 is a possible D gene (6 bases). This CDR3 region has 15 residues. V was trimmed by 2 bases and J by 8 bases, leaving 18 bases between them. CDR1 SNHLY and CDR2 FYNNEI come from the germline V gene. As DNA, the CDR3 is TGTGCCAGCAGTGAAACCGTTGGGGGCCAAGGGGGCTACACCTTC. This codes for CASSETVGGQGGYTF. Supplemented by reference TRBV2 and TRBJ1-2, the full variable domain reads EPEVTQTPSHQVTQMGQEVILRCVPISNHLYFYWYRQILGQKVEFLVSFYNNEISEKSEIFDDQFSVERPDGSNFTLKIRSTKLEDSAMYFCASSETVGGQGGYTFGSGTRLTVV.